A single TCR beta chain is shown here with its context. Its antigen remains unknown. Through a sample-barcoded 5' primer and a J-beta primer mix, a second PCR was run for about 6 to 11 cycles. TCRdb passed the 5' RACE reads through MiXCR, listing each CDR3 protein once. The sample holds 1.8 million or so distinct CDR3 sequences; about 39% are singletons and the top ten take under 30%. This record belongs to a study of blood T cells in healthy people across ages. General observations from the study: Per million T cells, TCR beta diversity dropped about linearly as age rose.

The V gene's germline CDR1 is SGHTA and CDR2 FQGNSA. V lost 8 bases, J lost 10 bases, and 16 bases lay in between. The CDR3 is 12 residues long. V gene TRBV7-2 combines with J gene TRBJ2-3; D uncertain. The sequenced sample consisted of blood. The receptor comes from a human donor in good health. This chain's CDR3 is CASGRDAGSQYF. The CDR3, as DNA: TGTGCCAGCGGCCGAGATGCAGGATCGCAGTATTTT.